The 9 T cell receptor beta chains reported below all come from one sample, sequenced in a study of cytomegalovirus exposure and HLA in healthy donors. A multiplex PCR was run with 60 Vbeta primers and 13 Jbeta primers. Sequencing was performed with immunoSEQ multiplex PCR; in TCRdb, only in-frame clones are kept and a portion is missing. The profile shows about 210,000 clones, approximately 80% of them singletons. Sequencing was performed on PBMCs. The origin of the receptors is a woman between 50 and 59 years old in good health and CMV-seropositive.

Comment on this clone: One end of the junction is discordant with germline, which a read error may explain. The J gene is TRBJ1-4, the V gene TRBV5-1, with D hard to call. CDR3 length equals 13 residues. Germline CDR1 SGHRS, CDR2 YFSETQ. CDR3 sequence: CASSLGTNEKLFF. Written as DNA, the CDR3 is TGCGCCAGCAGCTTGGGGACTAACGAAAAACTGTTTTTT.

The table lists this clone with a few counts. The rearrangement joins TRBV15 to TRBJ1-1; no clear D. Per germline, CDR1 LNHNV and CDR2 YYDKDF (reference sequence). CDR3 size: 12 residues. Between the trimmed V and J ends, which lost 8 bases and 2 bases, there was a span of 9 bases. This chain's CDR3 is CATQVQNTEAFF. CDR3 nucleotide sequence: TGTGCCACCCAAGTACAAAACACTGAAGCTTTCTTT.

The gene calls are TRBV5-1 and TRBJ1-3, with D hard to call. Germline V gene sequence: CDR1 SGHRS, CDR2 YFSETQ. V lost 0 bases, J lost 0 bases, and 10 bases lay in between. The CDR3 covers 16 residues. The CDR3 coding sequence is TGCGCCAGCAGCTTGGCTTCGGGATACTCTGGAAACACCATATATTTT. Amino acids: CASSLASGYSGNTIYF. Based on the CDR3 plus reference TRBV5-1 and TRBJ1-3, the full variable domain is KAGVTQTPRYLIKTRGQQVTLSCSPISGHRSVSWYQQTPGQGLQFLFEYFSETQRNKGNFPGRFSGRQFSNSRSEMNVSTLELGDSALYLCASSLASGYSGNTIYFGEGSWLTVV.

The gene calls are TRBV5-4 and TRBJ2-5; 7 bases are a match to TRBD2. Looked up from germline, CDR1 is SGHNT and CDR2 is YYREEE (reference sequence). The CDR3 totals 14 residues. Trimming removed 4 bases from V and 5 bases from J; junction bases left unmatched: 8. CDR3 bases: TGTGCCAGCAGCCCGGTCTTGGGAGGGGAGACCCAGTACTTC. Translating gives CASSPVLGGETQYF.

The CDR3 nucleotides are TGCGCCAGCAGCCCGGGACACGGATTCAGCACAGATACGCAGTATTTT. Protein sequence: CASSPGHGFSTDTQYF. This chain joins TRBV5-1 and TRBJ2-3; possible D gene TRBD1, 6 bases. V shed 4 bases and J shed 0 bases, with 15 bases lying between them. The CDR3 length is 16 residues. Germline V gene data show CDR1 as SGHRS and CDR2 as YFSETQ.

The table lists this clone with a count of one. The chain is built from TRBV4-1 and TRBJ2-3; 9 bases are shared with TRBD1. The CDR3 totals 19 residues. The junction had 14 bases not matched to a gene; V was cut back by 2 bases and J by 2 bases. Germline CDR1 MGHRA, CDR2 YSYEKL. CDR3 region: CASSQRHPGQGSITDTQYF. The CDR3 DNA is TGCGCCAGCAGCCAACGACACCCGGGACAGGGTTCAATCACAGATACGCAGTATTTT.

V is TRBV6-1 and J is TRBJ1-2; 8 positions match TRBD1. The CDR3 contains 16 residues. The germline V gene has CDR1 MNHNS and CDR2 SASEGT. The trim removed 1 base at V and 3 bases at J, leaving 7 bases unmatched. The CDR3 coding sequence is TGTGCCAGCAGTGAAGAGGGAGACAGGGGTTACTATGGCTACACCTTC. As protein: CASSEEGDRGYYGYTF.

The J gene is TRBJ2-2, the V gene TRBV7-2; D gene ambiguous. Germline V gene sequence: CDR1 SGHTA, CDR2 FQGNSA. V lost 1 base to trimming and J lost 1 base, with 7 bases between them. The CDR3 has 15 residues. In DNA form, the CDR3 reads TGTGCCAGCAGCTTAGACCTAGTGAACACCGGGGAGCTGTTTTTT. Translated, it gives CASSLDLVNTGELFF.

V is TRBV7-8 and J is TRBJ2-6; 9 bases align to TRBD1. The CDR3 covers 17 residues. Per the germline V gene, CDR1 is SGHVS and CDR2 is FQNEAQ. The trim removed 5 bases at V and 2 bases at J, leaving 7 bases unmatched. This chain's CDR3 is CASSPGTGQAGANVLTF. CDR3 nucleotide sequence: TGTGCCAGCAGCCCAGGGACAGGGCAAGCTGGGGCCAACGTCCTGACTTTC.